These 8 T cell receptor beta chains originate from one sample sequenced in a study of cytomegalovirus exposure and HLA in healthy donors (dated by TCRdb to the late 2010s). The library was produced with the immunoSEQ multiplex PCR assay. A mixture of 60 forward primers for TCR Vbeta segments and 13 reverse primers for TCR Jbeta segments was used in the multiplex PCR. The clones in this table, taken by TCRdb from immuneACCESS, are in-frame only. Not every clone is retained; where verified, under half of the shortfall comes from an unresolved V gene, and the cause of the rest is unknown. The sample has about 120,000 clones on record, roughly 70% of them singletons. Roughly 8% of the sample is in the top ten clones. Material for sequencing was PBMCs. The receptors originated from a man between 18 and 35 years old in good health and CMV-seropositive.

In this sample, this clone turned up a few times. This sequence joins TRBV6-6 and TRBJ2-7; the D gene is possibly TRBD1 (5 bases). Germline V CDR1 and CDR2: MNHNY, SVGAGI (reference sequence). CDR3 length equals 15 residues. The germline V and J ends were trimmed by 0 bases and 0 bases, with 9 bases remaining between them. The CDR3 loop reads CASSYSRGNSYEQYF. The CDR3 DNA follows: TGTGCCAGCAGTTACTCAAGGGGAAACTCCTACGAGCAGTACTTC.

CDR3 nucleotides: TGTGCCAGTAATATCCCGTACGACAGGGATCGGTTTGACGAGCAGTACGTC. Its translation: CASNIPYDRDRFDEQYV. The chain joins TRBV19 to TRBJ2-7, with TRBD1 matching 7 bases. The junction had 20 bases not matched to a gene; V was cut back by 7 bases and J by 5 bases. Germline CDR1 and CDR2: LNHDA and SQIVND (reference sequence). The CDR3 covers 17 residues.

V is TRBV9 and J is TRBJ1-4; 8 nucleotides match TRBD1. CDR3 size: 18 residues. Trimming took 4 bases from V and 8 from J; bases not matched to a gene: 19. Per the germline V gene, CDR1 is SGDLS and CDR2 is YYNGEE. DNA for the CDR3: TGTGCCAGCAGCCCCAGGAGGCCAGGGGGCAACTCGGCGGAAAAACTGTTTTTT. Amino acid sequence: CASSPRRPGGNSAEKLFF.

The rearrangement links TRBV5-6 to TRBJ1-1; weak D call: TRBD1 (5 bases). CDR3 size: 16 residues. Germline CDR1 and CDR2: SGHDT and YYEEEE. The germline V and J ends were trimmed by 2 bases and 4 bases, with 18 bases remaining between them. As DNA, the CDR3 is TGTGCCAGCAGCTTTCCCGGGACTGGGTGGGTCACTGAAGCTTTCTTT. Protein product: CASSFPGTGWVTEAFF.

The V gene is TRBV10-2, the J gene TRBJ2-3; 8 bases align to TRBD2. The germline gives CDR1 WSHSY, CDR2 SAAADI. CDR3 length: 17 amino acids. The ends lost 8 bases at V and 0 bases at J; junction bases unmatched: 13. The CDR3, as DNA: TGCGCCAGCGGGGGACCGGGACTAGATACTAGCACAGATACGCAGTATTTT. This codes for CASGGPGLDTSTDTQYF.

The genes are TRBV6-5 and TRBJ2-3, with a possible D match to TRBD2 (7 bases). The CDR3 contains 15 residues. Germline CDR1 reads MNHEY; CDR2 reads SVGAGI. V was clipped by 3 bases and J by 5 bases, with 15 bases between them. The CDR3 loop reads CASSYRGAWGDTQYF. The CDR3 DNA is TGTGCCAGCAGTTATCGGGGGGCTTGGGGAGATACGCAGTATTTT.

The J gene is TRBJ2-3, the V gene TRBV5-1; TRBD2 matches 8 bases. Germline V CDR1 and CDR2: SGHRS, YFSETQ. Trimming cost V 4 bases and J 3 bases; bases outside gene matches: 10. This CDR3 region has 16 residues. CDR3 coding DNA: TGCGCCAGCAGCCTATGGCGGGGGGTTGGAACAGATACGCAGTATTTT. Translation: CASSLWRGVGTDTQYF.

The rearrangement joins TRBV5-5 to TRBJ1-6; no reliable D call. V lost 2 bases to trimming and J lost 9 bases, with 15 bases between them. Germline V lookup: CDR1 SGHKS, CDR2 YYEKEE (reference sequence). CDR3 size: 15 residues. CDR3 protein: CASSFSAGWASPLHF. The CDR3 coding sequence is TGTGCCAGCAGCTTTTCAGCGGGATGGGCTTCACCCCTCCACTTT.